This T cell receptor (beta chain) was found in a study of T cell repertoires in cytomegalovirus infection. V lost 8 bases to trimming and J lost 6 bases, with 17 bases between them. The CDR3 covers 14 residues. Germline V gives CDR1 SGHVS, CDR2 FNYEAQ. A word on this clonotype: Its antigen is undetermined.

One entry per CDR3 protein results from TCRdb running MiXCR on the reads. Of 700,000 to 850,000 distinct CDR3 sequences listed, around a third are singletons. Findings and caveats of the study: Pooled public TCR beta family frequency picked out CMV carriers with the relevant HLA. HLA-C-restricted, CMV-specific TCR beta clonotypes were dominant ex vivo.

The chain has TRBV7-6 and TRBJ2-1; either TRBD1 or TRBD2 may fit D (5 bases each). Sequenced material: cultured CD8+ T cells from PBMCs, taken from culture after CMV antigen stimulation. The receptor comes from a human donor in good health (CMV status not recorded). Some clones in this sample may be carry-over from other donors' samples. The CDR3 spells CASSLSGRANEQFF. The CDR3 nucleotides read TGTGCCAGCTCCCTATCGGGGCGAGCCAATGAGCAGTTCTTC.